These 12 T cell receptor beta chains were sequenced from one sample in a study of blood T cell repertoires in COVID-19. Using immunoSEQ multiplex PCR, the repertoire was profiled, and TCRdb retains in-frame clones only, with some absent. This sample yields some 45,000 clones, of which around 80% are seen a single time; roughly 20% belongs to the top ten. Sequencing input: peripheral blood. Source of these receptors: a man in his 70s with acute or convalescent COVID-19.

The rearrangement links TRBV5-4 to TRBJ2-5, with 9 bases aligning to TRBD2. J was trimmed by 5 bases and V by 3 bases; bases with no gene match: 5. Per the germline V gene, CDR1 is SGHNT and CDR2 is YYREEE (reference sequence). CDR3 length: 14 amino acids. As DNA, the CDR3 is TGTGCCAGCAGCTCCCCGGGACTAGCCGAGACCCAGTACTTC. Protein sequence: CASSSPGLAETQYF.

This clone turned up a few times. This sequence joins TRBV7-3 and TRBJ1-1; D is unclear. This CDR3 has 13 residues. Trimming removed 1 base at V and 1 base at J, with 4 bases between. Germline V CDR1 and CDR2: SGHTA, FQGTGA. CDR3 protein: CASSLNRNTEAFF. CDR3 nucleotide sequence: TGTGCCAGCAGCTTAAACAGGAACACTGAAGCTTTCTTT.

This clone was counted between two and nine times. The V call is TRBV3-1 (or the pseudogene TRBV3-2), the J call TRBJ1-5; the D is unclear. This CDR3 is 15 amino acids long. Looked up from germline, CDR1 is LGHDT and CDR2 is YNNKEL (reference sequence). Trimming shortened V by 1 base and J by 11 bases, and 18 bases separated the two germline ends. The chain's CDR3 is CASSQGGQLQSTQHF. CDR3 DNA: TGTGCCAGCAGCCAAGGTGGGCAGCTCCAAAGCACCCAGCATTTT.

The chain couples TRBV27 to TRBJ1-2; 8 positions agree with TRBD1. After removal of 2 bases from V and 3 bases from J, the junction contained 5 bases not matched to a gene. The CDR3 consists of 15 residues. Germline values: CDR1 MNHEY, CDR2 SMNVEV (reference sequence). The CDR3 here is CASSLRAGGHYGYTF. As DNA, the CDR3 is TGTGCCAGCAGTTTAAGAGCAGGGGGCCACTATGGCTACACCTTC.

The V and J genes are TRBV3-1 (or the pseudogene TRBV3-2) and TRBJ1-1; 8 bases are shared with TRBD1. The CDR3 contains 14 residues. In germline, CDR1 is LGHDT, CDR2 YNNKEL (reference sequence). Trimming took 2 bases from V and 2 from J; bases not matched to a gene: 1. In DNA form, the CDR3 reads TGTGCCAGCAGCCAACAGGGGGCCAACACTGAAGCTTTCTTT. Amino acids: CASSQQGANTEAFF.

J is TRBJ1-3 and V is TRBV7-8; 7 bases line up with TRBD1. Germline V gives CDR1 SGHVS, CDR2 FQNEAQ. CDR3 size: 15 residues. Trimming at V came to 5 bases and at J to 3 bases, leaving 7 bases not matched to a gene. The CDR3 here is CASSHLTGDGNTIYF. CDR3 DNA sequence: TGTGCCAGCAGCCACCTCACAGGGGATGGAAACACCATATATTTT.

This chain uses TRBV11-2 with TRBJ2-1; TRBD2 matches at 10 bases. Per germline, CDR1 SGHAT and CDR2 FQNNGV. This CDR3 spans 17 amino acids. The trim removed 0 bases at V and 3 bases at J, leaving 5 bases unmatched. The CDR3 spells CASSLDPAGGVYNEQFF. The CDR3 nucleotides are TGTGCCAGCAGCTTAGACCCAGCGGGGGGGGTCTACAATGAGCAGTTCTTC.

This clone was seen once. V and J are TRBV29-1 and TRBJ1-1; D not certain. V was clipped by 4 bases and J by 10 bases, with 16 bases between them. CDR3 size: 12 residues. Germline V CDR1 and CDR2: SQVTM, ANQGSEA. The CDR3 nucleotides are TGCAGCGTTGGCGGGCAAGTTTCGGGAGCTTTCTTT. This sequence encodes CSVGGQVSGAFF.

In DNA, the CDR3 is TGTGCCAGCAGTTTAAGGGGAAGCAATCAGCCCCAGCATTTT. It is translated as CASSLRGSNQPQHF. The chain carries TRBV27 and TRBJ1-5; tentative D call: TRBD1 (5 bases). Trimming cost V 2 bases and J 1 base, with 6 bases left between them. Germline CDR1 reads MNHEY; CDR2 reads SMNVEV (reference sequence). This CDR3 comprises 14 residues.

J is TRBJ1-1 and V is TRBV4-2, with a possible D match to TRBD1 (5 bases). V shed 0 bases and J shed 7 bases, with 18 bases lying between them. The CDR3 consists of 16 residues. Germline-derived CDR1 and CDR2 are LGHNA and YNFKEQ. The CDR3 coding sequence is TGTGCCAGCAGCCAAGATGAATGGCGGGGGGGAGGTGAAGCTTTCTTT. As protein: CASSQDEWRGGGEAFF.

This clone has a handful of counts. The CDR3 nucleotides are TGTGCCAGCAGCCAAGATCTAGGAGAAACTAATGAAAAACTGTTTTTT. This gives the protein CASSQDLGETNEKLFF. The V gene is TRBV4-2, the J gene TRBJ1-4; unclear D gene. V was pared by 0 bases and J by 1 base, with 9 bases between. Germline lookup yields CDR1 LGHNA and CDR2 YNFKEQ. The CDR3 length is 16 residues.

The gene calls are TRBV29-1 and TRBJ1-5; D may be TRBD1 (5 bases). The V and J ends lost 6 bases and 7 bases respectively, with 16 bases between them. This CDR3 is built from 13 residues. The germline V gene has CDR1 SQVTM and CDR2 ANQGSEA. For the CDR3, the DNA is TGCAGCGTGATATCAGGGATGGACCAGCCCCAGCATTTT. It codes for CSVISGMDQPQHF. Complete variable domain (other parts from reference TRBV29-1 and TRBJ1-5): SAVISQKPSRDICQRGTSLTIQCQVDSQVTMMFWYRQQPGQSLTLIATANQGSEATYESGFVIDKFPISRPNLTFSTLTVSNMSPEDSSIYLCSVISGMDQPQHFGDGTRLSIL.